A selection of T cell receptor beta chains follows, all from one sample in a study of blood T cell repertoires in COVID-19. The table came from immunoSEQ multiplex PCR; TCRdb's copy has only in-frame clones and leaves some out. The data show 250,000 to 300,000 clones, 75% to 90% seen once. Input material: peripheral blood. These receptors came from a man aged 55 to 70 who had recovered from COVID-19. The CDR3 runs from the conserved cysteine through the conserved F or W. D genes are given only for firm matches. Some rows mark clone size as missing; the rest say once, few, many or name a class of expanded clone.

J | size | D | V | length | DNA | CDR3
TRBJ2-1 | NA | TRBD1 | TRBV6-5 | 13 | TGTGCCAGCAGTACAGGCAGGGGGCATGAGCAGTTCTTC | CASSTGRGHEQFF
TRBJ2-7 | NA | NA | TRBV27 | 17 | TGTGCCAGACGTGGCGCCGGGACTTTAATACCACCTCTCGAGCGGTACTTC | CARRGAGTLIPPLERYF
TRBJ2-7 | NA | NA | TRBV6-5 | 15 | TGTGCCAGCAGTCTAACTAGCCCTGCCACCTACGAGCAGTACTTC | CASSLTSPATYEQYF
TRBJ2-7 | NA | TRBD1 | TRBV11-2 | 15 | TGTGCCAGCAGCTTAGATCGGGACAGGGTCTACGAGCAGTACTTC | CASSLDRDRVYEQYF
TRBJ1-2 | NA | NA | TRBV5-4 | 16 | TGTGCCAGCAGCTTAGGTCAGGGAATCGCTAACTATGGCTACACCTTC | CASSLGQGIANYGYTF
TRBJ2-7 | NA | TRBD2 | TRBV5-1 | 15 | TGCGCCAGCAGCTCTTCGGGACTAGAATCCTACGAGCAGTACTTC | CASSSSGLESYEQYF
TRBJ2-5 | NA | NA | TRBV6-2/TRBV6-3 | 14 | TGTGCCAGCAGTTACTCGAGGCGGAGCGAGACCCAGTACTTC | CASSYSRRSETQYF
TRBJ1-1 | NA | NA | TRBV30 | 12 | TGTGCCTGGAGGCCCGGCGGGGGTGAAGCTTTCTTT | CAWRPGGGEAFF
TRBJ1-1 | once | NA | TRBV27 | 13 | TGTGCCAGCAGTCCTCGACGGGGTGAGGAAGCTTTCTTT | CASSPRRGEEAFF
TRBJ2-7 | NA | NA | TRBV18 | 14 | TGTGCCAGCTCACCACCGGAGCCCACCTACGAGCAGTACTTC | CASSPPEPTYEQYF
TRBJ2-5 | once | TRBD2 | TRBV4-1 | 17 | TGCGCCAGCAGCCAAGGGAGGGCTAGCGGCACCCAAGAGACCCAGTACTTC | CASSQGRASGTQETQYF
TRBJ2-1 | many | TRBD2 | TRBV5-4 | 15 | TGTGCCAGCAGCTGGGGACTAGCGGGAGGAAATGAGCAGTTCTTC | CASSWGLAGGNEQFF
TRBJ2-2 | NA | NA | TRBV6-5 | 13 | TGTGCCAGCAGAGTTACTAACACCGGGGAGCTGTTTTTT | CASRVTNTGELFF